The 3 T cell receptor beta chains in this list originate from one sample, sequenced in a study of shared clonotypes between healthy human individuals. The assay was immunoSEQ multiplex PCR, and TCRdb's table has in-frame clones only and misses some. Counted here are more than 550,000 clones, approximately 72% occurring once; the ten biggest clones make up approximately 1.8%. Sequencing used memory CD4+ T cells sorted from blood. Regarding subset: CD45RA-negative fraction. These receptor sequences come from a woman aged 30 to 39 in good health.

V and J are TRBV15 and TRBJ2-6, with D possibly TRBD1 on 6 matching bases. With 5 bases removed from V and 0 bases from J, the gap between germline ends came to 8 bases. In germline, CDR1 is LNHNV, CDR2 YYDKDF (reference sequence). This CDR3 has 15 amino acids. The CDR3 coding sequence is TGTGCCACCAGCCACAGGGTCTCTGGGGCCAACGTCCTGACTTTC. Translation gives CATSHRVSGANVLTF.

This clone was detected a few times. V gene TRBV9 combines with J gene TRBJ2-2, with 9 bases fitting TRBD2. CDR1 is SGDLS and CDR2 is YYNGEE in the germline V gene. The CDR3 covers 17 residues. The junction had 11 bases not matched to a gene; V was cut back by 0 bases and J by 8 bases. The CDR3 DNA reads as TGTGCCAGCAGCGTAGCTCTAGCGGGATCCCCACGAGGGGAGCTGTTTTTT. This sequence encodes CASSVALAGSPRGELFF.

The chain links TRBV7-6 to TRBJ1-5; D might be TRBD1 (5 bases). Trimming removed 3 bases from V and 6 bases from J, with 12 bases in between. Germline V gene sequence: CDR1 SGHVS, CDR2 FNYEAQ. The CDR3 sequence is 14 residues long. CDR3 loop: CASSLQGGSQPQHF. The DNA of the CDR3 is TGTGCCAGCAGCTTGCAGGGTGGGTCTCAGCCCCAGCATTTT.